The present T cell receptor (beta chain) was sequenced within a study of blood T cell repertoires in COVID-19. Study at large: COVID-19 samples from acute and convalescent phases originated in the United States, Italy and Spain. The analysed material was cDNA or gDNA that came from T cells, B-cell-depleted T cells, or PBMCs.

Authors' processing steps: Counts of nucleated cells, estimated from reference gene primer amplification, were obtained. The assay was immunoSEQ multiplex PCR, and TCRdb's table has in-frame clones only and misses some. V and J calls and clone size are given by that table; D and trimming were obtained from the DNA. This sample has about 140,000 clones, with over 70% found just once. The receptor was isolated from a man aged 45-65 years who had recovered from COVID-19. The sequenced material came from peripheral blood.

The CDR3 DNA follows: TGTGCCAGCACCCGCCAGGGAGGGACCGCCGGGGAGCTGTTTTTT. Its protein is CASTRQGGTAGELFF. This chain links TRBV11-3 with TRBJ2-2; TRBD2 matches at 7 bases. J lost 6 bases, V lost 7 bases, and 11 bases had no gene match. The CDR3 length is 15 residues. CDR1 is SGHNT, CDR2 YENEEA, per germline.